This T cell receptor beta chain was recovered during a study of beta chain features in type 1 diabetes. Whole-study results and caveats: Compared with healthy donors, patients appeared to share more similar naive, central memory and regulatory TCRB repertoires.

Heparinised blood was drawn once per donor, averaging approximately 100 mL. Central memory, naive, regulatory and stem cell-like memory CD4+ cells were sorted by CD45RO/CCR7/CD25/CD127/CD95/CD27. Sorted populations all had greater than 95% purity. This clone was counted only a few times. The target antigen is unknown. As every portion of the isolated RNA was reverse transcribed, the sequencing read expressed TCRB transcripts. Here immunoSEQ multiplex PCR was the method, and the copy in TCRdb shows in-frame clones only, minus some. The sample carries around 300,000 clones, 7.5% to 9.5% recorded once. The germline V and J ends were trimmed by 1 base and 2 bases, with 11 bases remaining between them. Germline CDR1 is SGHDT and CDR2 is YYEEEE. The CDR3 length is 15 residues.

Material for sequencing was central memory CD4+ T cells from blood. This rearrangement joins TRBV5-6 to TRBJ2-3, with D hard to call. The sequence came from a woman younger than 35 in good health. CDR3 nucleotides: TGTGCCAGCAGCTTGAGGGTTGATTACACAGATACGCAGTATTTT. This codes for CASSLRVDYTDTQYF.